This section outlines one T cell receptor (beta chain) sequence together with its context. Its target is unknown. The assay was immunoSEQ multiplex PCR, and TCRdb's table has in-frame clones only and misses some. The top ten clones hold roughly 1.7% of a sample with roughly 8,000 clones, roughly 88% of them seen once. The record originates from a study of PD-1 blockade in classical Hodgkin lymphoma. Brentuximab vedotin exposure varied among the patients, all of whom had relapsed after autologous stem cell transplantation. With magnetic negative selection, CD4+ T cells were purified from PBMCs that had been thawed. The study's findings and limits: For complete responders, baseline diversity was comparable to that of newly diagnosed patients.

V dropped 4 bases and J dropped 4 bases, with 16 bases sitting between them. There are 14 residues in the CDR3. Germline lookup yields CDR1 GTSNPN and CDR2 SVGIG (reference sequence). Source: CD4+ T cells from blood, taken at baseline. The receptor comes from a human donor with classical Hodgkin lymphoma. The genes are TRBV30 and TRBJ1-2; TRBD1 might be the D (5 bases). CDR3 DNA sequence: TGTGCCTGGACAAGAGTGGGGACTGGCTATGGCTACACCTTC. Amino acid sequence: CAWTRVGTGYGYTF.